This T cell receptor (beta chain) derives from a study of vaccination and CD4 T cells after COVID-19. The overall study: Controls used CEFX viral epitopes (positive), HIV-1 Nef peptides (negative), or no peptide.

Sequencing of DNA taken from cultured CD4+ T cells relied on the Oncomine TCR Beta short-read assay. TCRdb reprocessed the PCR reads via MiXCR and lists one record per CDR3 protein. The data contain about 18,000 distinct CDR3 sequences, over 75% of them singletons. As to treatment: approximately nine-day PBMC culture with coronavirus spike peptide pools or control peptides (ViraFEST assay). The CDR3 length is 15 residues. The germline gives CDR1 MNHEY, CDR2 SMNVEV (reference sequence). V shed 4 bases and J shed 8 bases, with 20 bases lying between them. There are a few counts of this clonotype. Its antigen is unknown.

The source is a human donor who received a COVID-19 vaccine. The genes are TRBV27 and TRBJ1-2; weak D call: TRBD1 (6 bases). The sample in question was CD4+ T cells from blood, cultured in vitro, obtained after SARS-CoV-2 vaccination. CDR3 amino acids: CASSYSPGDMEGYTF. In DNA, the CDR3 is TGTGCCAGCAGTTATAGCCCAGGGGACATGGAGGGCTACACCTTC.